The 25 T cell receptor beta chains below all came from one sample that was sequenced in a study of blood T cell repertoires in COVID-19. Method: immunoSEQ multiplex PCR; TCRdb's copy keeps in-frame clones and lacks some. The sample has approximately 70,000 clones; approximately 90% are singletons. The sequenced sample was peripheral blood. These receptors all stem from a woman in her fifties or sixties with acute or convalescent COVID-19.

The chain links TRBV9 to TRBJ1-6; a possible D gene is TRBD1 (6 bases). Germline-derived CDR1 and CDR2 are SGDLS and YYNGEE. The CDR3 sequence is 15 residues long. The germline V and J ends were trimmed by 3 bases and 8 bases, with 15 bases remaining between them. This CDR3 reads CASSAQQGFYSPLHF. The CDR3 DNA follows: TGTGCCAGCAGCGCCCAACAGGGATTCTATTCACCCCTCCACTTT.

V and J are TRBV7-3 and TRBJ2-1; D unresolved. In germline, CDR1 is SGHTA, CDR2 FQGTGA. The length of the CDR3 is 15 residues. V shed 2 bases and J shed 0 bases, with 8 bases lying between them. In nucleotides, the CDR3 is TGTGCCAGCAGCTTAGACGGGTCCTCCTACAATGAGCAGTTCTTC. Its translation is CASSLDGSSYNEQFF.

V usage is TRBV9 and J usage is TRBJ2-2; TRBD2 agrees at 8 bases. The CDR3 loop spans 18 amino acids. V gave up 4 bases and J gave up 9 bases; unmatched junction bases: 20. Germline V gene data show CDR1 as SGDLS and CDR2 as YYNGEE. CDR3 in amino acids: CASSLRGLEDSGARELFF. The CDR3 DNA follows: TGTGCCAGCAGCCTTAGAGGGTTGGAGGATAGCGGGGCCCGGGAGCTGTTTTTT.

The chain links TRBV5-4 to TRBJ2-1; 8 positions agree with TRBD2. V was clipped by 0 bases and J by 6 bases; unmatched bases: 8. The CDR3 runs 16 residues. Germline CDR1 reads SGHNT; CDR2 reads YYREEE (reference sequence). The DNA for the CDR3 is TGTGCCAGCAGCTTGGAGCCCGGGAGGGCGGCCAATGAGCAGTTCTTC. It specifies CASSLEPGRAANEQFF.

The chain is built from TRBV9 and TRBJ2-2; D possibly corresponds to TRBD2 (7 bases). The CDR3 contains 16 residues. Germline V lookup: CDR1 SGDLS, CDR2 YYNGEE. V was trimmed by 0 bases and J by 4 bases, leaving 13 bases between them. Here the CDR3 DNA reads TGTGCCAGCAGCGTAGAGGGGGGGCAAGTCACCGGGGAGCTGTTTTTT. It specifies CASSVEGGQVTGELFF.

J is TRBJ1-2 and V is TRBV6-5; D not resolved. In germline, CDR1 is MNHEY, CDR2 SVGAGI. V was trimmed by 6 bases and J by 4 bases, leaving 18 bases between them. This CDR3 comprises 15 residues. The CDR3, as DNA: TGTGCCAGCAGACCCGACTCGGGGTCTAGCTATGGCTACACCTTC. It encodes CASRPDSGSSYGYTF.

This chain links TRBV5-6 with TRBJ2-7; 8 positions agree with TRBD2. The V and J ends lost 0 bases and 0 bases, in that order; junction bases with no gene match: 2. There are 15 residues in the CDR3. CDR1 and CDR2 from the germline V gene are SGHDT and YYEEEE. This chain's CDR3 is CASSLGRGASYEQYF. Written as DNA, the CDR3 is TGTGCCAGCAGCTTGGGGCGGGGGGCCTCCTACGAGCAGTACTTC.

The chain employs TRBV5-5 and TRBJ1-5; 7 bases line up with TRBD1. Germline assignment: CDR1 SGHKS and CDR2 YYEKEE (reference sequence). Germline trimming cut 5 bases from V and 0 bases from J; bases unmatched to any gene: 2. The CDR3 is made up of 14 amino acids. The CDR3 protein is CASSQGDSNQPQHF. In nucleotides, the CDR3 is TGTGCCAGCAGTCAGGGGGATAGCAATCAGCCCCAGCATTTT.

The chain couples TRBV7-2 to TRBJ2-3, with TRBD1 matching 9 bases. J was trimmed by 3 bases and V by 0 bases; bases with no gene match: 1. The germline CDR1 and CDR2 sequences are SGHTA and FQGNSA. The CDR3 runs 15 residues. CDR3 nucleotides: TGTGCCAGCAGCTTAGCGGGGACAGGGACAGATACGCAGTATTTT. Protein product: CASSLAGTGTDTQYF.

V is TRBV28 and J is TRBJ1-1; perhaps TRBD1 as D (6 bases). The germline gives CDR1 MDHEN, CDR2 SYDVKM. The CDR3 consists of 15 residues. Trimming shortened V by 6 bases and J by 4 bases, and 18 bases separated the two germline ends. The CDR3 loop reads CASSLNRGGGTEAFF. As DNA, the CDR3 is TGTGCCAGCAGCTTGAACAGAGGGGGGGGCACTGAAGCTTTCTTT.

The DNA for the CDR3 is TGTGCCAGCAGCTTCGCGGTGAACACTGAAGCTTTCTTT. Translated, it gives CASSFAVNTEAFF. V gene TRBV5-5 combines with J gene TRBJ1-1; the D is unclear. V lost 2 bases and J 0 bases, leaving 5 bases between the germline ends. The germline V gene has CDR1 SGHKS and CDR2 YYEKEE (reference sequence). The CDR3 spans 13 residues. The complete variable domain, with remaining parts taken from reference TRBV5-5 and TRBJ1-1, reads DAGVTQSPTHLIKTRGQQVTLRCSPISGHKSVSWYQQVLGQGPQFIFQYYEKEERGRGNFPDRFSARQFPNYSSELNVNALLLGDSALYLCASSFAVNTEAFFGQGTRLTVV.

The rearrangement joins TRBV19 to TRBJ1-6; no clear D. V was pared by 1 base and J by 7 bases, with 11 bases between. Germline CDR1 and CDR2: LNHDA and SQIVND (reference sequence). This CDR3 has 15 residues. CDR3 DNA: TGTGCCAGTAGTATAGGCGAACAGACAAATTCACCCCTCCACTTT. Amino acids: CASSIGEQTNSPLHF.

The chain links TRBV29-1 to TRBJ2-1; D is perhaps TRBD1 (6 bases). The germline V gene encodes CDR1 SQVTM and CDR2 ANQGSEA. This CDR3 region has 14 residues. Trimming removed 3 bases from V and 4 bases from J, with 13 bases in between. CDR3 bases: TGCAGCGTTGACTCGGGGACAACATACAATGAGCAGTTCTTC. This sequence encodes CSVDSGTTYNEQFF.

V and J are TRBV19 and TRBJ1-1, with 8 bases identical to TRBD1. Trimming removed 0 bases from V and 3 bases from J; junction bases left unmatched: 12. The germline V gene has CDR1 LNHDA and CDR2 SQIVND (reference sequence). The CDR3 extends over 18 amino acids. The CDR3 loop reads CASSIDPTRTGPDTEAFF. In DNA, the CDR3 is TGTGCCAGTAGTATAGATCCCACGAGGACAGGGCCGGACACTGAAGCTTTCTTT.

J is TRBJ1-2 and V is TRBV5-5; tentative D call: TRBD1 (5 bases). Germline V gene sequence: CDR1 SGHKS, CDR2 YYEKEE (reference sequence). V shed 4 bases and J shed 0 bases, with 22 bases lying between them. The CDR3 runs to 18 residues. The CDR3 here is CASSRSDSLGISNYGYTF. DNA for the CDR3: TGTGCCAGCAGCCGCTCTGACAGCCTGGGCATTTCTAACTATGGCTACACCTTC.

This clone came up a few times. The rearrangement links TRBV7-3 to TRBJ2-3; 8 bases fit TRBD2. V lost 5 bases and J lost 14; bases outside the gene matches: 12. Germline CDR1 SGHTA, CDR2 FQGTGA. The CDR3 has 13 amino acids. The DNA for the CDR3 is TGTGCCAGCAGCAGCACTAGCGGTCTGGGCCTGTATTTT. Amino acid sequence: CASSSTSGLGLYF.

This chain connects TRBV27 to TRBJ2-1, with D possibly matching TRBD1 (6 bases). Germline V gene lookup returns CDR1 MNHEY and CDR2 SMNVEV (reference sequence). The V end lost 3 bases, the J end lost 9 bases, and 15 bases lay between the germline ends. This CDR3 has 14 amino acids. The CDR3 bases are TGTGCCAGCAGTTTCGGGCAGGGGCTGGGTGAGCAGTTCTTC. Encoded protein: CASSFGQGLGEQFF.

V and J are TRBV11-2 and TRBJ1-1; no firm D call. The germline gives CDR1 SGHAT, CDR2 FQNNGV. Trimming pared 5 bases from V and 0 bases from J, leaving 7 bases between. The CDR3 is 13 amino acids. CDR3 DNA sequence: TGTGCCAGCAGCATCCCTATGAACACTGAAGCTTTCTTT. Translated, it gives CASSIPMNTEAFF. The complete variable domain, with remaining parts taken from reference TRBV11-2 and TRBJ1-1, reads EAGVAQSPRYKIIEKRQSVAFWCNPISGHATLYWYQQILGQGPKLLIQFQNNGVVDDSQLPKDRFSAERLKGVDSTLKIQPAKLEDSAVYLCASSIPMNTEAFFGQGTRLTVV.

This chain joins TRBV6-2 or TRBV6-3 and TRBJ1-1; tentative D call: TRBD1 (6 bases). Trimming took off 6 bases at V and 8 bases at J, with 13 bases between the two ends. The CDR3 spans 12 residues. Looked up from germline, CDR1 is MNHEY and CDR2 is SVGEGT. The CDR3 protein is CASSRTAVEAFF. As DNA, the CDR3 is TGTGCCAGCAGCCGGACAGCGGTAGAAGCTTTCTTT.

The rearrangement joins TRBV2 to TRBJ2-3, with no clear D. The CDR3 totals 16 residues. Germline assignment: CDR1 SNHLY and CDR2 FYNNEI. The V and J ends lost 8 bases and 1 base respectively, with 19 bases between them. DNA of the CDR3: TGTGCCAGCCCGCTCAACCCAGCGACGGGCACAGATACGCAGTATTTT. This translates into CASPLNPATGTDTQYF.

The CDR3 loop is CASSPTWTSGGYEQYF. The DNA of the CDR3 is TGCGCCAGCAGCCCGACCTGGACTAGCGGGGGCTACGAGCAGTACTTC. V usage is TRBV5-1 and J usage is TRBJ2-7; TRBD2 matches at 13 bases. The V gene's germline CDR1 is SGHRS and CDR2 YFSETQ. Losses at the gene ends were 4 bases for V and 3 bases for J; bases not matched to a gene: 7. The length of the CDR3 is 16 residues.

V gene TRBV7-2 combines with J gene TRBJ2-3, with 9 bases fitting TRBD1. With V trimmed by 4 bases and J by 1 base, 3 bases remained unmatched. The CDR3 has 15 amino acids. Germline CDR1 and CDR2: SGHTA and FQGNSA. The CDR3 spells CASSSRTGGTDTQYF. DNA for the CDR3: TGTGCCAGCAGCTCACGGACAGGGGGCACAGATACGCAGTATTTT.

This chain links TRBV30 with TRBJ2-5; 7 bases are a match to TRBD2. The germline V gene has CDR1 GTSNPN and CDR2 SVGIG (reference sequence). Trimming removed 4 bases from V and 5 bases from J; junction bases left unmatched: 1. The CDR3 length is 11 residues. The CDR3 sequence is CAWMGGETQYF. CDR3 nucleotide sequence: TGTGCCTGGATGGGGGGGGAGACCCAGTACTTC.

A single count supports this clone. The chain links TRBV13 to TRBJ1-1; 10 nucleotides line up with TRBD1. Germline CDR1 and CDR2: PRHDT and FYEKMQ (reference sequence). After removal of 3 bases from V and 5 bases from J, the junction contained 12 bases not matched to a gene. This CDR3 spans 17 amino acids. In DNA, the CDR3 is TGTGCCAGCAGCTTTAAAACTCGGGACAGGGGACGAACTGAAGCTTTCTTT. Encoded protein: CASSFKTRDRGRTEAFF.

The chain couples TRBV7-8 to TRBJ2-5, with TRBD2 as a possible D gene (6 bases). The ends were cut back, 5 bases at V and 5 bases at J, with 15 bases in the middle. The CDR3 sequence is 14 residues long. The germline CDR1 and CDR2 sequences are SGHVS and FQNEAQ. CDR3 DNA sequence: TGTGCCAGCAGCCAGCCCCGTGGGGGGGAGACCCAGTACTTC. It codes for CASSQPRGGETQYF.